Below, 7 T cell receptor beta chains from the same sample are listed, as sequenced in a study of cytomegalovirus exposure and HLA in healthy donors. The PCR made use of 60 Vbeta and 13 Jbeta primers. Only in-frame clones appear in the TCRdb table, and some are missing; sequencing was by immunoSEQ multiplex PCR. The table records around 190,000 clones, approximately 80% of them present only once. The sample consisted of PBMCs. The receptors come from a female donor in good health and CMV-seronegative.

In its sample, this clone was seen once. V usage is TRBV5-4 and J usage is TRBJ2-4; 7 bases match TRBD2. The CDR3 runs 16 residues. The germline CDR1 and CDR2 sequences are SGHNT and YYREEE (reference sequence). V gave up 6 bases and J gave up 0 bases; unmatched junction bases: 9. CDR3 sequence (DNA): TGTGCCAGCACTGATGGGGGGGGTCGAGCCAAAAACATTCAGTACTTC. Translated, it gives CASTDGGGRAKNIQYF.

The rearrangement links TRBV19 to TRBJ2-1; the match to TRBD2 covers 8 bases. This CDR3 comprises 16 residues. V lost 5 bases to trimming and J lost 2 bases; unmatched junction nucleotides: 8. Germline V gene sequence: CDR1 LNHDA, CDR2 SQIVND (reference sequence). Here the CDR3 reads CASSPYSGMPYNEQFF. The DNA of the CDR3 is TGTGCCAGTAGTCCTTATAGCGGGATGCCCTACAATGAGCAGTTCTTC.

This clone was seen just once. The CDR3 sequence: CASSSEGGGARGTQYF. The CDR3 DNA reads as TGTGCCAGCAGCTCCGAGGGCGGGGGGGCAAGGGGGACCCAGTACTTC. The chain links TRBV5-4 to TRBJ2-5; TRBD2 matches at 9 bases. V trimming: 3 bases; J trimming: 7 bases; junction bases outside the gene matches: 13. This CDR3 has 16 residues. In germline, CDR1 is SGHNT, CDR2 YYREEE (reference sequence).

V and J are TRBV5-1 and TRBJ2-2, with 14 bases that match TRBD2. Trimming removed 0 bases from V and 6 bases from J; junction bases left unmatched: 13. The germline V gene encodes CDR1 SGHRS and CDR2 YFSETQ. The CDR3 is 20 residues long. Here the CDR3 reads CASSLVRTGTSGRLPGELFF. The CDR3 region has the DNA TGCGCCAGCAGCTTGGTGAGGACCGGGACTAGCGGGAGATTGCCCGGGGAGCTGTTTTTT.

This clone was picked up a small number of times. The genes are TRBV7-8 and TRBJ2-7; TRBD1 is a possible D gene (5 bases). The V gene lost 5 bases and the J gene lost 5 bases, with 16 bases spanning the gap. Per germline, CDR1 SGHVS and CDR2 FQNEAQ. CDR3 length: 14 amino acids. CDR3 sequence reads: CASSPRVLEHEQYF. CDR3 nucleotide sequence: TGTGCCAGCAGCCCCAGGGTACTCGAACACGAGCAGTACTTC.

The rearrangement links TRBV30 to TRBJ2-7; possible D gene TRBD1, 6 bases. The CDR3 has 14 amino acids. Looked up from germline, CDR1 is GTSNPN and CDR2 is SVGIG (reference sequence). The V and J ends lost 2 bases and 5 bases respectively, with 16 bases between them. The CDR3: CAWSITGTHHEQYF. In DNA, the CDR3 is TGTGCCTGGAGTATTACAGGGACGCACCACGAGCAGTACTTC.

The CDR3 coding sequence is TGTGCCAGCAGTCCAGGGGAGGGTGGAGAGACCCAGTACTTC. It translates to CASSPGEGGETQYF. The chain uses TRBV5-6 and TRBJ2-5; TRBD2 might be the D (7 bases). With 5 bases removed from V and 4 bases from J, the gap between germline ends came to 15 bases. The length of the CDR3 is 14 residues. Germline-derived CDR1 and CDR2 are SGHDT and YYEEEE.